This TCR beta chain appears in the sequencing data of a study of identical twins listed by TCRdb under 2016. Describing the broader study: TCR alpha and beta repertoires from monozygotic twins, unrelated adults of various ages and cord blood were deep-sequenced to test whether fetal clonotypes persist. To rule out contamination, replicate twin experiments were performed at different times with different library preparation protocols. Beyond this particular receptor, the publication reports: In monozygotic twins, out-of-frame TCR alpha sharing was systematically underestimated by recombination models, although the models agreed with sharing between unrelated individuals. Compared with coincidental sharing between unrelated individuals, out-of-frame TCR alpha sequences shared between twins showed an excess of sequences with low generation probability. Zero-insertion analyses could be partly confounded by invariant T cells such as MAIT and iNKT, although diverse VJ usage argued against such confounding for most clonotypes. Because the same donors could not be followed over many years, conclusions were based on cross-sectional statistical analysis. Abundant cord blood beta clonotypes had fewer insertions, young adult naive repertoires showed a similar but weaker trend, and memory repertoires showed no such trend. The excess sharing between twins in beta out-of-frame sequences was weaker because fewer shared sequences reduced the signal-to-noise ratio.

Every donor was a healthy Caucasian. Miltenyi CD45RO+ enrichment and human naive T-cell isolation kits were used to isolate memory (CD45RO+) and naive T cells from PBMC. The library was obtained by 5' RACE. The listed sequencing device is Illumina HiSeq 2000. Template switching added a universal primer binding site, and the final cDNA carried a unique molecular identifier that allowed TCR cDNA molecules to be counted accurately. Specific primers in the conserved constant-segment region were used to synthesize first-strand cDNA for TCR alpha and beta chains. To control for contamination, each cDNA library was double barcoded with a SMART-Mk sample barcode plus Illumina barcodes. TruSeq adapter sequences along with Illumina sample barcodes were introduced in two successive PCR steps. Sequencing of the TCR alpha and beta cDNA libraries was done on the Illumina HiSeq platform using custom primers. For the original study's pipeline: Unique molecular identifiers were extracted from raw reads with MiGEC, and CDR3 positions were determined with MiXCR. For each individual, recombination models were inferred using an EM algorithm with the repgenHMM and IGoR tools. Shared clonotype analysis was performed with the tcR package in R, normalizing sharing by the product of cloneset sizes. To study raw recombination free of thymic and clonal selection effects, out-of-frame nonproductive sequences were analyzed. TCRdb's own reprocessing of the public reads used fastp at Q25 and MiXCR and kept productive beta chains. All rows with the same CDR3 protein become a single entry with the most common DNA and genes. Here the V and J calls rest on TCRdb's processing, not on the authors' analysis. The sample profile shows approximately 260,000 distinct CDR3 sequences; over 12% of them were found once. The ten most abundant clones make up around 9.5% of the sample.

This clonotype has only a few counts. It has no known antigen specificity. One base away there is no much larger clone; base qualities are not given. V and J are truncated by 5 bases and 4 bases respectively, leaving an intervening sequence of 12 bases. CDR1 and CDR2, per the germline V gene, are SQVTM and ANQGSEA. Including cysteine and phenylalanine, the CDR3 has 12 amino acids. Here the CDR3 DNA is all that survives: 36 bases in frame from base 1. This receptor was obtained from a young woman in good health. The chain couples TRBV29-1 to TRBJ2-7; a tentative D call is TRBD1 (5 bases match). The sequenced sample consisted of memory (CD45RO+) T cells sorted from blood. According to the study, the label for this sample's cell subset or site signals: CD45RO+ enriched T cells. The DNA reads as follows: TGCAGCGTTCGTATCAGGGATTACGAGCAGTACTTC. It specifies CSVRIRDYEQYF.